Included here is one T cell receptor beta chain sequence, with context. This sample stems from a study of blood T cell repertoires in COVID-19. The wider study: The United States, Italy and Spain supplied acute and convalescent COVID-19 samples.

Authors' data handling: Using reference gene primer amplification, nucleated cell counts were estimated. TCRdb's table, derived via immunoSEQ multiplex PCR, lists solely in-frame clones and lacks some. From that table come the V and J calls and clone size; the DNA was used to work out D and trimming. The repertoire holds 150,000 to 200,000 clones, approximately 78% seen once, with approximately 2.9% in the top ten. Sequenced material: peripheral blood. The receptor's source is a woman of 80 years or more with active or convalescent COVID-19.

The CDR3 DNA reads as TGTGCCAGCAGTTTACGCAATACCGGGACAGGGGGCCCTAACTATGGCTACACCTTC. Translation: CASSLRNTGTGGPNYGYTF. This chain links TRBV27 with TRBJ1-2; 12 bases map to TRBD1. Trimming took 2 bases from V and 0 from J; bases not matched to a gene: 10. CDR1 and CDR2 (germline): MNHEY, SMNVEV (reference sequence). There are 19 residues in the CDR3.